The rows below give T cell receptor beta chains drawn from one sample of a study of shared clonotypes between healthy human individuals. Clones were sequenced by immunoSEQ multiplex PCR, and TCRdb holds only the in-frame ones, with some missing. The top ten hold approximately 0.39% of the sample, which has roughly 2,300,000 clones, 92% seen once. Sequenced input: naive CD4+ T cells from PBMCs. The receptor set was obtained from a man younger than 35 in good health. Some clones in this sample may be carry-over from other donors' samples. The CDR3 runs from the conserved cysteine through the conserved F or W. Each record gives: CDR3 DNA, CDR3 protein, D gene, V gene, J gene. A D gene is named only where the DNA matches it firmly.

TGCGCCACCTCGGACAGCCATAGGACCTTC	CATSDSHRTF	NA	TRBV23-1	TRBJ1-2
TGTGCCAGCAGTTCGACAGGGGTTCAAGATACGCAGTATTTT	CASSSTGVQDTQYF	TRBD1	TRBV28	TRBJ2-3
TGTGCCAGCAGTGAACAAGGAAACACCATATATTTT	CASSEQGNTIYF	NA	TRBV6-1	TRBJ1-3
TGTGCCAGCAGCCCAAGCGGGAGAGGTCCAAGCACAGATACGCAGTATTTT	CASSPSGRGPSTDTQYF	TRBD2	TRBV28	TRBJ2-3
TGTGCCTGGACACGGGCCCAGACAGGATGGGCCCGGGAAGCTTTCTTT	CAWTRAQTGWAREAFF	NA	TRBV30	TRBJ1-1
TGTGCCAGCAGCCGGCCTAGCGGGACGTTGTACAATGAGCAGTTCTTC	CASSRPSGTLYNEQFF	TRBD2	TRBV9	TRBJ2-1
TGTGCCTGGAGCGAAATGACTACGGGAAACACCATATATTTT	CAWSEMTTGNTIYF	NA	TRBV30	TRBJ1-3
TGTGCCAGCAGCTACCTTACCGTTATAAGCTACGAGCAGTACTTC	CASSYLTVISYEQYF	NA	TRBV11-2	TRBJ2-7
TGTGCCAGCAGCTGGGGAAGCGGGAGGATCACAGATACGCAGTATTTT	CASSWGSGRITDTQYF	TRBD2	TRBV7-3	TRBJ2-3
TGTGCCAGCAGCTCCGGGAAACAGGGCGGCACCGGGGAGCTGTTTTTT	CASSSGKQGGTGELFF	NA	TRBV5-4	TRBJ2-2
TGCGCCAGCAGTTTTGGACTAGCGGTCGAGGCCGGGGAGCTGTTTTTT	CASSFGLAVEAGELFF	TRBD2	TRBV10-1	TRBJ2-2
TGTGCCAGCAGCTTAGGCGCCGACCGGAGCACAGATACGCAGTATTTT	CASSLGADRSTDTQYF	NA	TRBV7-3	TRBJ2-3
TGTGCCAGCAGCTTGGCGGGACCCAACACCGGGGAGCTGTTTTTT	CASSLAGPNTGELFF	NA	TRBV7-9	TRBJ2-2
TGCGCCAGCAGCTTGGCGGGGATTAGCGACGAGCAGTACTTC	CASSLAGISDEQYF	NA	TRBV5-1	TRBJ2-7
TGCGCCAGCCGAGGGCGGAGCGACCAAGAGACCCAGTACTTC	CASRGRSDQETQYF	NA	TRBV5-1	TRBJ2-5
TGTGCCAGCAGCCAACGCGGGGGCTCGAGCACAGATACGCAGTATTTT	CASSQRGGSSTDTQYF	NA	TRBV5-6	TRBJ2-3
TGTGCCAGCAGACCGCCGGGGTCTGGAAACACCATATATTTT	CASRPPGSGNTIYF	NA	TRBV6-5	TRBJ1-3
TGTGCCAGTAGTCCCCATAAGACAGGCCTTGCCTACGAGCAGTACTTC	CASSPHKTGLAYEQYF	NA	TRBV19	TRBJ2-7
TGTGCCAGCAGCTTGGCCAAGCGGGAAGAGACCCAGTACTTC	CASSLAKREETQYF	NA	TRBV5-8	TRBJ2-5
TGCGCCAGCAGCGAGGGACGCGGGGCGGAGACCCAGTACTTC	CASSEGRGAETQYF	NA	TRBV5-1	TRBJ2-5
TGTGCCAGCAGAACGACCGGAGACACTGAAGCTTTCTTT	CASRTTGDTEAFF	NA	TRBV6-5	TRBJ1-1
TGTGCCAGCAAAACCCCCCGACTCAGCACAGATACGCAGTATTTT	CASKTPRLSTDTQYF	NA	TRBV28	TRBJ2-3
TGTGCCAGTACTAAGAACGCTGGGGACAGAACCAACGAGCAGTACTTC	CASTKNAGDRTNEQYF	TRBD1	TRBV19	TRBJ2-7
TGTGCCAGCTCATCTCCAGGGCCAAGCACAGATACGCAGTATTTT	CASSSPGPSTDTQYF	NA	TRBV18	TRBJ2-3
TGTGCCAGCTCACCGGGGTTGTCTACAGATACGCAGTATTTT	CASSPGLSTDTQYF	NA	TRBV18	TRBJ2-3
TGTGCCAGCTCCGTTCGGATCGACGCGAACACCGGGGAGCTGTTTTTT	CASSVRIDANTGELFF	NA	TRBV18	TRBJ2-2
TGCGCCAGCAGCCAACTGGCTAATAGCGGTACCTACGAGCAGTACTTC	CASSQLANSGTYEQYF	NA	TRBV4-3	TRBJ2-7